Presented here are 11 T cell receptor beta chains from one specimen sequenced in a study of beta chain features in type 1 diabetes. The study reverse transcribed the entire isolated RNA, so it sequenced expressed TCRB transcripts. Clones were sequenced by immunoSEQ multiplex PCR, and TCRdb holds only the in-frame ones, with some missing. The sample contains about 230,000 clones, around 10% of which appear only once. The sample taken for sequencing was naive CD4+ T cells from blood. These receptors were taken from a woman in her late teens or twenties in good health.

CDR3 sequence reads: CASSRDRGQGDYGYTF. In nucleotides, the CDR3 is TGTGCCAGCAGCCGCGATAGGGGACAGGGGGACTATGGCTACACCTTC. This rearrangement joins TRBV4-2 to TRBJ1-2; 11 positions agree with TRBD1. V gave up 4 bases and J gave up 3 bases; unmatched junction bases: 7. CDR1 is LGHNA, CDR2 YNFKEQ, per germline. The CDR3 is 16 amino acids.

The V and J genes are TRBV10-2 and TRBJ2-7, with 10 bases aligning to TRBD1. Germline CDR1 WSHSY, CDR2 SAAADI. J gave up 0 bases and V 6 bases, and 11 bases lay outside the gene matches. CDR3 size: 17 residues. CDR3 DNA sequence: TGCGCCAGCAGGGGACAGGGGCCCACGCCCTTCTCCTACGAGCAGTACTTC. Translating it yields CASRGQGPTPFSYEQYF.

The sample holds a few counts of this clone. This chain joins TRBV19 and TRBJ2-2; 8 positions agree with TRBD2. Germline assignment: CDR1 LNHDA and CDR2 SQIVND (reference sequence). The CDR3 extends over 17 amino acids. The V segment lost 6 bases and the J segment 1 base; nucleotides outside the gene matches: 10. In DNA, the CDR3 is TGTGCCAGTAGCCTTTACCCGAGCGGGGGGAACACCGGGGAGCTGTTTTTT. Protein sequence: CASSLYPSGGNTGELFF.

The genes are TRBV5-6 and TRBJ2-2; perhaps TRBD2 as D (5 bases). Per germline, CDR1 SGHDT and CDR2 YYEEEE. This CDR3 has 16 amino acids. The V gene lost 3 bases and the J gene lost 0 bases, with 12 bases spanning the gap. CDR3 residues: CASSSPGLANTGELFF. The CDR3 DNA reads TGTGCCAGCAGCTCGCCAGGACTCGCGAACACCGGGGAGCTGTTTTTT.

This clone was observed a handful of times. The chain carries TRBV15 and TRBJ2-7, with 8 bases matching TRBD1. CDR3 length equals 15 residues. The ends lost 3 bases at V and 3 bases at J; junction bases unmatched: 7. Per the germline V gene, CDR1 is LNHNV and CDR2 is YYDKDF (reference sequence). The CDR3, as DNA: TGTGCCACCAGCAGGGGAATGACAGGGGTCTACGAGCAGTACTTC. It encodes CATSRGMTGVYEQYF. Supplemented by reference TRBV15 and TRBJ2-7, the full variable domain reads DAMVIQNPRYQVTQFGKPVTLSCSQTLNHNVMYWYQQKSSQAPKLLFHYYDKDFNNEADTPDNFQSRRPNTSFCFLDIRSPGLGDTAMYLCATSRGMTGVYEQYFGPGTRLTVT.

This clone showed up just a few times. The J gene is TRBJ1-4, the V gene TRBV2; D is undetermined. V was pared by 6 bases and J by 4 bases, with 18 bases between. The length of the CDR3 is 16 residues. Germline CDR1 SNHLY, CDR2 FYNNEI. The chain's CDR3 is CASRRTATSGNEKLFF. The CDR3 DNA sequence: TGTGCCAGCAGGAGAACCGCTACCTCGGGTAATGAAAAACTGTTTTTT.

CDR3 sequence: CASGGVVETQYF. Here the CDR3 DNA reads TGTGCCAGCGGAGGTGTAGTGGAGACCCAGTACTTC. The V gene is TRBV2, the J gene TRBJ2-5; perhaps TRBD2 as D (5 bases). The V gene lost 8 bases and the J gene lost 5 bases, with 12 bases spanning the gap. The CDR3 totals 12 residues. Germline lookup yields CDR1 SNHLY and CDR2 FYNNEI.

This clone was detected only a few times. The rearrangement joins TRBV11-2 to TRBJ2-5; a weak D match, TRBD1 (5 bases). Germline assignment: CDR1 SGHAT and CDR2 FQNNGV. This CDR3 spans 13 amino acids. V lost 5 bases to trimming and J lost 0 bases, with 7 bases between them. CDR3: CASSPGYQETQYF. The CDR3 bases are TGTGCCAGCAGCCCAGGGTACCAAGAGACCCAGTACTTC.

The table lists this clone with a few counts. This chain connects TRBV30 to TRBJ2-7; TRBD1 agrees at 7 bases. The V gene end was trimmed by 2 bases and the J gene end by 1 base; junction bases not matched to a gene: 5. CDR1 and CDR2 (germline): GTSNPN, SVGIG (reference sequence). The CDR3 has 14 amino acids. The CDR3 DNA is TGTGCCTGGAGTCCGACAGGGTTATCCTACGAGCAGTACTTC. Translating gives CAWSPTGLSYEQYF.

This chain uses TRBV2 with TRBJ2-3, with 9 bases identical to TRBD2. Losses at the gene ends were 3 bases for V and 6 bases for J; bases not matched to a gene: 7. The V gene's germline CDR1 is SNHLY and CDR2 FYNNEI. This CDR3 comprises 15 residues. CDR3 sequence reads: CASSDRLAGEDTQYF. CDR3 nucleotides: TGTGCCAGCAGTGATAGGTTAGCGGGAGAGGATACGCAGTATTTT. Together with reference TRBV2 and TRBJ2-3, the CDR3 gives the full variable domain: EPEVTQTPSHQVTQMGQEVILRCVPISNHLYFYWYRQILGQKVEFLVSFYNNEISEKSEIFDDQFSVERPDGSNFTLKIRSTKLEDSAMYFCASSDRLAGEDTQYFGPGTRLTVL.

The rearrangement joins TRBV5-1 to TRBJ2-5; unclear D gene. Germline V gene data show CDR1 as SGHRS and CDR2 as YFSETQ. V was pared by 4 bases and J by 0 bases, with 7 bases between. The length of the CDR3 is 13 residues. CDR3 residues: CASSQRDQETQYF. In nucleotides, the CDR3 is TGCGCCAGCAGCCAACGGGACCAAGAGACCCAGTACTTC.